The clone carrying this TCR beta chain appeared many times. Antigen specificity is unknown. The sample belongs to a study of T cells in Graves' hyperthyroidism and ophthalmopathy. Study-wide points: Most thyroid clonotypes that were expanded above 0.001 also turned up in blood.

There were TCR beta CDR3 regions amplified from RNA transcripts. Carried out on the TCR CDR3, a first-round RT-PCR used the HTBI primer set. Using its own MiXCR run on the multiplex PCR reads, TCRdb lists one record per CDR3 protein. The repertoire holds around 300,000 distinct CDR3 sequences, with around 14% as singletons. This CDR3 spans 16 amino acids. CDR1 is MDHEN and CDR2 is SYDVKM in the germline V gene. Trimming pared 4 bases from V and 8 bases from J, leaving 23 bases between. Sequenced material: blood. The clonotype comes from a woman aged 30 to 39 with Graves' hyperthyroidism. The V gene is TRBV28, the J gene TRBJ1-2; D is unresolved. The CDR3 DNA follows: TGTGCCAGCAGTTCCCACCCCTTACGGCCACCGGAGGGCTACACCTTC. This encodes CASSSHPLRPPEGYTF.